One and the same sample provided the 23 T cell receptor beta chains below, sequenced in a study of blood T cell repertoires in COVID-19. Here immunoSEQ multiplex PCR was the method, and the copy in TCRdb shows in-frame clones only, minus some. The table shows some 220,000 clones, with roughly 89% occurring only once. Sequenced: PBMCs or T cells enriched from blood (not recorded which). The receptors derive from a woman aged 40 to 50 with acute COVID-19.

This clone appeared a few times. This chain uses TRBV7-2 with TRBJ2-2; TRBD2 matches at 7 bases. There are 15 residues in the CDR3. V shed 6 bases and J 4 bases; nucleotides not matched to a gene: 8. CDR1 is SGHTA and CDR2 is FQGNSA in the germline V gene. CDR3 sequence: CASSSGTTITGELFF. CDR3 sequence (DNA): TGTGCCAGCAGTTCCGGGACTACCATCACCGGGGAGCTGTTTTTT.

The CDR3 region has the DNA TGTGCCAGCAGCGTAGGGGACAGGTCGTCCGAGCAGTACTTC. This encodes CASSVGDRSSEQYF. The chain combines TRBV9 with TRBJ2-7, with 8 bases identical to TRBD1. The CDR3 covers 14 residues. The trim removed 0 bases at V and 6 bases at J, leaving 5 bases unmatched. Germline V CDR1 and CDR2: SGDLS, YYNGEE.

The chain links TRBV7-3 to TRBJ2-1, with TRBD1 matching 10 bases. CDR3 length equals 17 residues. Germline V gene sequence: CDR1 SGHTA, CDR2 FQGTGA. V lost 1 base and J lost 0; bases outside the gene matches: 3. CDR3 amino acids: CASSLRGQGSSYNEQFF. The DNA of the CDR3 is TGTGCCAGCAGCTTAAGGGGACAGGGGAGCTCCTACAATGAGCAGTTCTTC.

This clone was detected many times. The chain uses TRBV19 and TRBJ1-2; weak D call: TRBD1 (5 bases). Germline lookup yields CDR1 LNHDA and CDR2 SQIVND (reference sequence). The CDR3 is 14 residues long. Trimming pared 2 bases from V and 7 bases from J, leaving 14 bases between. The CDR3 here is CASSINGQGAGYTF. In DNA form, the CDR3 reads TGTGCCAGTAGTATAAATGGGCAGGGCGCTGGCTACACCTTC.

J is TRBJ1-1 and V is TRBV2, with D uncertain. The CDR3 runs to 14 residues. Trimming removed 5 bases at V and 0 bases at J, with 10 bases between. Germline V gives CDR1 SNHLY, CDR2 FYNNEI. The CDR3 is CASSLAFMNTEAFF. The CDR3 DNA reads TGTGCCAGCAGTCTAGCGTTCATGAACACTGAAGCTTTCTTT. The whole variable domain, filled in from reference TRBV2 and TRBJ1-1, reads EPEVTQTPSHQVTQMGQEVILRCVPISNHLYFYWYRQILGQKVEFLVSFYNNEISEKSEIFDDQFSVERPDGSNFTLKIRSTKLEDSAMYFCASSLAFMNTEAFFGQGTRLTVV.

J is TRBJ1-2 and V is TRBV7-2; 8 positions match TRBD1. The CDR3 totals 14 residues. The V segment lost 1 base and the J segment 8 bases; nucleotides outside the gene matches: 6. Germline values: CDR1 SGHTA, CDR2 FQGNSA. The CDR3 sequence: CASSLVPGGRGYTF. Here the CDR3 DNA reads TGTGCCAGCAGCTTAGTCCCAGGGGGCAGGGGCTACACCTTC.

The chain combines TRBV3-1 (or the pseudogene TRBV3-2) with TRBJ1-2, with TRBD1 as a possible D gene (6 bases). CDR3 length equals 15 residues. V lost 1 base, J lost 4 bases, and 13 bases lay in between. Germline V gives CDR1 LGHDT, CDR2 YNNKEL (reference sequence). In DNA form, the CDR3 reads TGTGCCAGCAGCCAAGGTCGACAGGTCCGCTATGGCTACACCTTC. Its translation: CASSQGRQVRYGYTF.

V and J are TRBV20-1 and TRBJ1-3; D is undetermined. CDR1 is DFQATT, CDR2 SNEGSKA, per germline (reference sequence). Trimming left V 3 bases short and J 0 bases short, with 6 bases between. The CDR3 spans 13 residues. The CDR3 loop is CSASQNSGNTIYF. Written as DNA, the CDR3 is TGCAGTGCTAGTCAAAACTCTGGAAACACCATATATTTT.

This chain connects TRBV6-1 to TRBJ2-1, with 10 positions matching TRBD2. Germline V lookup: CDR1 MNHNS, CDR2 SASEGT. This CDR3 region has 15 residues. J was trimmed by 7 bases and V by 2 bases; bases with no gene match: 5. The CDR3 protein is CASSELAGEINEQFF. The CDR3 coding sequence is TGTGCCAGCAGTGAACTAGCGGGGGAGATTAATGAGCAGTTCTTC.

The chain employs TRBV7-9 and TRBJ1-1; D possibly corresponds to TRBD1 (5 bases). The CDR3 totals 14 residues. CDR1 and CDR2 (germline): SEHNR, FQNEAQ (reference sequence). V was clipped by 1 base and J by 5 bases, with 11 bases between them. This chain's CDR3 is CASSLVGLGTEAFF. The CDR3 DNA sequence: TGTGCCAGCAGCTTAGTGGGGCTGGGGACTGAAGCTTTCTTT. The complete variable domain, with remaining parts taken from reference TRBV7-9 and TRBJ1-1, reads DTGVSQNPRHKITKRGQNVTFRCDPISEHNRLYWYRQTLGQGPEFLTYFQNEAQLEKSRLLSDRFSAERPKGSFSTLEIQRTEQGDSAMYLCASSLVGLGTEAFFGQGTRLTVV.

CDR3 sequence (DNA): TGTGCCAGTACCCCGGACAGATTCACAGATACGCAGTATTTT. This gives the protein CASTPDRFTDTQYF. This sequence joins TRBV19 and TRBJ2-3, with D maybe TRBD1 (6 bases). Germline V CDR1 and CDR2: LNHDA, SQIVND (reference sequence). This CDR3 is 14 amino acids long. The ends were cut back, 7 bases at V and 2 bases at J, with 13 bases in the middle. The variable domain in full, with the rest retrieved from reference TRBV19 and TRBJ2-3, is DGGITQSPKYLFRKEGQNVTLSCEQNLNHDAMYWYRQDPGQGLRLIYYSQIVNDFQKGDIAEGYSVSREKKESFPLTVTSAQKNPTAFYLCASTPDRFTDTQYFGPGTRLTVL.

The chain recombines TRBV3-1 (or the pseudogene TRBV3-2) with TRBJ2-6; 9 bases agree with TRBD1. The CDR3 spans 18 residues. Looked up from germline, CDR1 is LGHDT and CDR2 is YNNKEL (reference sequence). J lost 0 bases, V lost 4 bases, and 7 bases had no gene match. The CDR3 protein is CASSPLQGASSGANVLTF. The CDR3 DNA sequence: TGTGCCAGCAGCCCGCTACAGGGGGCAAGCTCTGGGGCCAACGTCCTGACTTTC.

The chain couples TRBV6-5 to TRBJ2-5, with D maybe TRBD2 (6 bases). The CDR3 spans 15 residues. V shed 5 bases and J shed 1 base, with 14 bases lying between them. Germline assignment: CDR1 MNHEY and CDR2 SVGAGI. The CDR3 region is CASSPWRGVQETQYF. CDR3 coding DNA: TGTGCCAGCAGTCCGTGGCGGGGAGTCCAAGAGACCCAGTACTTC.

This clone was seen once. The chain employs TRBV7-8 and TRBJ1-1; TRBD1 matches 11 bases. With 3 bases clipped from V and 6 bases from J, the junction kept 6 bases outside the gene matches. The CDR3 contains 15 residues. CDR1 SGHVS and CDR2 FQNEAQ come from the germline V gene. The CDR3 coding sequence is TGTGCCAGCAGCTTCGGGACAGGGGGTGTCGCTGAAGCTTTCTTT. It codes for CASSFGTGGVAEAFF.

The chain combines TRBV15 with TRBJ1-2; TRBD1 agrees at 12 bases. Germline lookup yields CDR1 LNHNV and CDR2 YYDKDF (reference sequence). V was clipped by 3 bases and J by 4 bases; unmatched bases: 6. This CDR3 comprises 16 residues. The CDR3 region is CATSRPGQGATYGYTF. In DNA, the CDR3 is TGTGCCACCAGCAGGCCGGGACAGGGGGCGACCTATGGCTACACCTTC.

This clone was recorded once. V gene TRBV6-5 combines with J gene TRBJ2-5; 9 bases align to TRBD2. CDR1 MNHEY and CDR2 SVGAGI come from the germline V gene. V shed 7 bases, J shed 4 bases, and the junction held 7 bases outside the gene matches. The CDR3 totals 14 residues. As DNA, the CDR3 is TGTGCCAGCACCTGGCGGGGGGGCGGAGAGACCCAGTACTTC. Its translation: CASTWRGGGETQYF.

The V call is TRBV4-1, the J call TRBJ2-5; TRBD2 matches 11 bases. Germline values: CDR1 MGHRA, CDR2 YSYEKL. The CDR3 contains 18 residues. V lost 1 base, J lost 4 bases, and 11 bases stayed unmatched. The CDR3 DNA reads TGCGCCAGCAGCCAAGTGACCATAGCGGGGGGGCCGGGAGAGACCCAGTACTTC. This gives the protein CASSQVTIAGGPGETQYF.

There are many counts of this clone. The chain links TRBV12-3 or TRBV12-4 to TRBJ1-1; D is ambiguous. V dropped 6 bases and J dropped 4 bases, with 6 bases sitting between them. This CDR3 has 11 residues. CDR3 nucleotide sequence: TGTGCCAGCAGCCGACTCACTGAAGCTTTCTTT. Translated: CASSRLTEAFF.

This chain uses TRBV6-5 with TRBJ1-2; tentative D call: TRBD1 (5 bases). The CDR3 sequence is 16 residues long. Germline CDR1 is MNHEY and CDR2 is SVGAGI. The germline V and J ends were trimmed by 2 bases and 7 bases, with 20 bases remaining between them. CDR3 nucleotide sequence: TGTGCCAGCAGTTACGAGGGGTCGCGGGGAAGTGGTGGCTACACCTTC. Its translation: CASSYEGSRGSGGYTF.

V and J are TRBV12-3 or TRBV12-4 and TRBJ1-1; the D gene is possibly TRBD1 (5 bases). V shed 5 bases and J shed 0 bases, with 7 bases lying between them. The CDR3 extends over 13 amino acids. The CDR3 sequence is CASSNRLNTEAFF. The CDR3 region has the DNA TGTGCCAGCAGTAACAGGTTGAACACTGAAGCTTTCTTT.

The chain recombines TRBV19 with TRBJ1-2, with a possible D match to TRBD1 (5 bases). The CDR3 totals 16 residues. Germline V lookup: CDR1 LNHDA, CDR2 SQIVND (reference sequence). Trimming removed 1 base at V and 4 bases at J, with 16 bases between. CDR3 DNA: TGTGCCAGTAGTATAGGGGGCGGAGACAGATCCTATGGCTACACCTTC. Protein sequence: CASSIGGGDRSYGYTF.

The rearrangement links TRBV19 to TRBJ1-3, with D possibly being TRBD1 (5 bases). CDR3 length equals 15 residues. V lost 0 bases, J lost 2 bases, and 8 bases lay in between. Germline lookup yields CDR1 LNHDA and CDR2 SQIVND (reference sequence). CDR3 nucleotides: TGTGCCAGTAGTATAGATCACAGGACTGGAAACACCATATATTTT. Translation gives CASSIDHRTGNTIYF.

V gene TRBV7-3 combines with J gene TRBJ1-2, with 8 nucleotides matching TRBD1. Losses at the gene ends were 5 bases for V and 0 bases for J; bases not matched to a gene: 5. CDR3 length: 15 residues. Germline CDR1 is SGHTA and CDR2 is FQGTGA. The CDR3 nucleotides are TGTGCCAGCAGCCCAACAGGGGGGGCTAACTATGGCTACACCTTC. Its translation is CASSPTGGANYGYTF.